The 32 T cell receptor beta chains below come from one sample, sequenced in a study of blood T cells in healthy people across ages. The authors ran a second PCR of roughly 6 to 11 cycles using a sample-barcoded 5' primer and a J-beta primer mix. TCRdb fed the 5' RACE reads into MiXCR, producing one record per CDR3 protein. This sample carries approximately 800,000 distinct CDR3 sequences, about 47% of them seen once, and the ten largest clones take 15% to 20%. Sequencing was done on a sample of blood. The receptors were sampled from a man older than 75 in good health.

The chain has TRBV4-1 and TRBJ2-4; D unclear. Judging by the DNA end, TRBJ2-7 fits better; the J call may be wrong. Per germline, CDR1 MGHRA and CDR2 YSYEKL. This CDR3 has 13 residues. The CDR3 sequence: CASSPIGSYEQYF. The CDR3 nucleotides read TGCGCCAGCAGCCCCATTGGGTCCTACGAGCAGTACTTC.

Notes on this clonotype: This may arise from a read error, as a much more abundant clone is one base away. This chain uses TRBV2 with TRBJ2-5; D is ambiguous. The CDR3 has 11 residues. Germline values: CDR1 SNHLY, CDR2 FYNNEI. V dropped 7 bases and J dropped 11 bases, with 14 bases sitting between them. CDR3 protein: CASTRNNEQYF. The DNA of the CDR3 is TGTGCCAGCACGCGGAACAATGAGCAGTACTTC.

This chain uses TRBV9 with TRBJ2-3; 7 bases align to TRBD2. The CDR3 runs 15 residues. The junction had 8 bases not matched to a gene; V was cut back by 3 bases and J by 4 bases. Per germline, CDR1 SGDLS and CDR2 YYNGEE. The CDR3 spells CASSAGRGTPDTQYF. CDR3 DNA: TGTGCCAGCAGCGCCGGGCGGGGGACCCCAGATACGCAGTATTTT.

This chain joins TRBV25-1 and TRBJ2-3; TRBD1 or TRBD2 may be the D gene (5 bases each). This CDR3 comprises 13 residues. Trimming took 4 bases from V and 14 from J, leaving 19 bases between them. CDR1 and CDR2 (germline): MGHDK, SYGVNS. Here the CDR3 reads CASSVTGHPGVYF. The CDR3 nucleotides read TGTGCCAGCAGTGTCACGGGGCACCCGGGCGTGTATTTT.

The chain joins TRBV12-3 or TRBV12-4 to TRBJ1-1; D is unclear. Trimming shortened V by 1 base and J by 5 bases, and 8 bases separated the two germline ends. The CDR3 loop spans 13 amino acids. The CDR3 nucleotides are TGTGCCAGCAGTTTAGAGGCGAGAACTGAAGCTTTCTTT. As protein: CASSLEARTEAFF.

This clonotype has more than one count but fewer than ten. The genes are TRBV29-1 and TRBJ2-6; no clear D gene. V lost 1 base and J lost 0, with 7 bases in between. Per the germline V gene, CDR1 is SQVTM and CDR2 is ANQGSEA. The CDR3 extends over 15 amino acids. The chain's CDR3 is CSVEARNSGANVLTF. In nucleotides, the CDR3 is TGCAGCGTTGAAGCCCGCAACTCTGGGGCCAACGTCCTGACTTTC.

This clonotype was picked up a small number of times. The chain recombines TRBV20-1 with TRBJ2-7; 8 bases are a match to TRBD1. This CDR3 contains 16 residues. Trimming took 3 bases from V and 4 from J; bases not matched to a gene: 14. Per the germline V gene, CDR1 is DFQATT and CDR2 is SNEGSKA (reference sequence). The CDR3 loop is CSARDRAPAREYEQYF. CDR3 DNA sequence: TGCAGTGCTAGGGACAGGGCACCGGCAAGAGAGTACGAGCAGTACTTC.

V is TRBV30 and J is TRBJ2-7, with 7 bases aligning to TRBD2. With the DNA end fitting TRBJ2-5 better, the J assignment may be wrong. The CDR3 contains 15 residues. From germline, CDR1 is GTSNPN and CDR2 SVGIG (reference sequence). The chain's CDR3 is CARDLRGYKGETQYF. The CDR3, as DNA: TGTGCCCGGGACTTGCGGGGGTATAAGGGGGAGACCCAGTACTTC.

The chain couples TRBV11-3 to TRBJ1-3; 9 bases are shared with TRBD1. The J segment lost 7 bases and the V segment lost 5 bases, leaving 9 bases of the junction unmatched. The length of the CDR3 is 15 residues. Germline CDR1 is SGHNT and CDR2 is YENEEA. CDR3 bases: TGTGCCAGCAGCCCCGGACAGGGGTCCGGGAACACCATATATTTT. Its translation: CASSPGQGSGNTIYF.

The chain couples TRBV20-1 to TRBJ1-5; D may be TRBD1 (6 bases). The CDR3 totals 16 residues. Deletions cut 1 base from V and 2 bases from J, with 15 bases between. The germline V gene encodes CDR1 DFQATT and CDR2 SNEGSKA (reference sequence). CDR3 nucleotide sequence: TGCAGTGCTAGAGGGACCAGACAGGATCGCAATCAGCCCCAGCATTTT. Translation: CSARGTRQDRNQPQHF.

This chain uses TRBV5-1 with TRBJ2-3; D could derive from TRBD1 or TRBD2 (6 bases each). This CDR3 has 14 amino acids. V lost 2 bases and J 6 bases, leaving 13 bases between the germline ends. Germline V gene lookup returns CDR1 SGHRS and CDR2 YFSETQ. For the CDR3, the DNA is TGCGCCAGCAGCTTCGACGGGGGCGGGGATACGCAGTATTTT. This encodes CASSFDGGGDTQYF.

CDR3 amino acids: CATSDPPGLAGYNEQYF. In nucleotides, the CDR3 is TGTGCCACCAGTGACCCTCCGGGACTAGCGGGGTACAATGAGCAGTACTTC. The chain uses TRBV24-1 and TRBJ2-1; 13 positions match TRBD2. The end of the DNA aligns better with TRBJ2-7, so the J call may be wrong. This CDR3 spans 17 amino acids. Germline V CDR1 and CDR2: KGHDR, SFDVKD.

This clonotype was seen many times. The V and J genes are TRBV7-8 and TRBJ1-4, with no clear D. Trimming removed 7 bases at V and 0 bases at J, with 24 bases between. This CDR3 is 19 amino acids long. Looked up from germline, CDR1 is SGHVS and CDR2 is FQNEAQ. The CDR3 spells CASTRKQAGSISTNEKLFF. The DNA for the CDR3 is TGTGCCAGCACCCGAAAGCAGGCTGGATCGATTTCAACTAATGAAAAACTGTTTTTT.

This clonotype was counted many times. The V call is TRBV28, the J call TRBJ2-5; D is perhaps TRBD1 (6 bases). Trimming removed 8 bases from V and 1 base from J, with 14 bases in between. The CDR3 extends over 14 amino acids. Germline assignment: CDR1 MDHEN and CDR2 SYDVKM. CDR3 nucleotide sequence: TGTGCCAGCGGTCGACAGGACAGCCAAGAGACCCAGTACTTC. Translated: CASGRQDSQETQYF.

J is TRBJ2-1 and V is TRBV24-1, with TRBD1 as a possible D gene (6 bases). Trimming took 0 bases from V and 8 from J, leaving 7 bases between them. The CDR3 has 13 residues. CDR1 is KGHDR, CDR2 SFDVKD, per germline. CDR3 DNA sequence: TGTGCCACCAGTGATTTGCGGACAGATGAGCAGTTCTTC. Protein sequence: CATSDLRTDEQFF.

The V call is TRBV7-3, the J call TRBJ1-1, with D possibly TRBD1 on 5 matching bases. Trimming stripped 5 bases from V and 6 bases from J, with 10 bases between. From germline, CDR1 is SGHTA and CDR2 FQGTGA. The CDR3 contains 12 residues. CDR3 protein: CASSLRDSEAFF. The CDR3 nucleotides read TGTGCCAGCAGCCTCAGGGATTCTGAAGCTTTCTTT. The full variable domain, in which reference TRBV7-3 and TRBJ1-1 provide the parts outside the CDR3, is GAGVSQTPSNKVTEKGKYVELRCDPISGHTALYWYRQSLGQGPEFLIYFQGTGAADDSGLPNDRFFAVRPEGSVSTLKIQRTERGDSAVYLCASSLRDSEAFFGQGTRLTVV.

The rearrangement links TRBV28 to TRBJ2-3; 7 bases agree with TRBD1. This CDR3 contains 15 residues. Germline lookup yields CDR1 MDHEN and CDR2 SYDVKM. The junction had 5 bases not matched to a gene; V was cut back by 4 bases and J by 1 base. The CDR3 is CASSSLDRGTDTQYF. CDR3 sequence (DNA): TGTGCCAGCAGTTCCTTAGACAGGGGCACAGATACGCAGTATTTT.

A remark on this clonotype: Being one base from a much bigger clone, this may be a read error. The genes are TRBV25-1 and TRBJ2-7; D is ambiguous. This CDR3 has 11 residues. CDR1 is MGHDK and CDR2 is SYGVNS in the germline V gene. V lost 5 bases to trimming and J lost 3 bases, with 5 bases between them. This CDR3 reads CASSPYYEQYF. The CDR3 DNA reads TGTGCCAGCAGTCCTTACTACGAGCAGTACTTC.

The chain joins TRBV12-5 to TRBJ2-3; the D gene could be TRBD1 or TRBD2 (6 bases each). Germline CDR1 is LGHNT and CDR2 is FRNRAP. This CDR3 comprises 16 residues. Trimming left V 4 bases short and J 2 bases short, with 16 bases between. CDR3 in amino acids: CASGSEQGGPTDTQYF. The CDR3 DNA follows: TGTGCTAGTGGTTCGGAACAGGGAGGACCCACAGATACGCAGTATTTT.

A few counts support this clonotype. V is TRBV12-3 or TRBV12-4 and J is TRBJ1-4; D perhaps matches TRBD1 (5 bases). V lost 1 base and J 8 bases, leaving 20 bases between the germline ends. CDR3 length: 17 residues. The CDR3 coding sequence is TGTGCCAGCAGTTTAGGGGCAGGGAGTTCCCGTTCCGAAAAACTGTTTTTT. Translating it yields CASSLGAGSSRSEKLFF.

J is TRBJ1-2 and V is TRBV6-2 or TRBV6-3; D not certain. V was pared by 7 bases and J by 6 bases, with 12 bases between. Germline CDR1 MNHEY, CDR2 SVGEGT. CDR3 length: 12 amino acids. The CDR3 region has the DNA TGTGCCAGCACGACGGGTGGGAATGGCTACACCTTC. Amino acids: CASTTGGNGYTF.

The chain links TRBV7-2 to TRBJ2-7, with D perhaps matching TRBD2 (7 bases). Germline CDR1 and CDR2: SGHTA and FQGNSA. The CDR3 runs 15 residues. V was cut by 5 bases and J by 3 bases, with 17 bases left in between. The CDR3 reads CASSEGGAELYEQYF. For the CDR3, the DNA is TGTGCCAGCAGCGAAGGGGGGGCGGAGCTCTACGAGCAGTACTTC.

This chain connects TRBV10-3 to TRBJ2-5; D is unclear. The germline V and J ends were trimmed by 7 bases and 3 bases, with 3 bases remaining between them. CDR1 and CDR2 (germline): ENHRY, SYGVKD. The CDR3 is 10 amino acids. In DNA, the CDR3 is TGTGCCATCACAAAAGAGACCCAGTACTTC. Translated: CAITKETQYF.

The chain uses TRBV6-2 or TRBV6-3 and TRBJ2-6, with 7 bases that match TRBD1. CDR3 length: 15 residues. Germline-derived CDR1 and CDR2 are MNHEY and SVGEGT. V was clipped by 8 bases and J by 2 bases; unmatched bases: 6. This CDR3 is CASVDRSAGANVLTF. The CDR3 nucleotides read TGTGCCAGCGTGGACAGGTCAGCTGGGGCCAACGTCCTGACTTTC.

This clonotype was detected a few times. The chain links TRBV3-1 to TRBJ1-5; D is unresolved. The CDR3 runs to 12 residues. The V end lost 3 bases, the J end lost 6 bases, and 6 bases lay between the germline ends. Germline CDR1 is LGHDT and CDR2 is YNNKEL (reference sequence). CDR3 residues: CASSQTGQPQHF. The CDR3 region has the DNA TGTGCCAGCAGCCAGACGGGTCAGCCCCAGCATTTT.

The V call is TRBV2, the J call TRBJ1-4; D gene ambiguous. The CDR3 consists of 15 residues. CDR1 SNHLY and CDR2 FYNNEI come from the germline V gene. V gave up 4 bases and J gave up 1 base, with 10 bases separating them. CDR3 DNA: TGTGCCAGCAGTGTGGGAGCAGGAACTAATGAAAAACTGTTTTTT. Its translation is CASSVGAGTNEKLFF.

With respect to this clonotype: Possible read error: a much larger clone is one base away. V gene TRBV5-1 combines with J gene TRBJ2-5; D call uncertain. In germline, CDR1 is SGHRS, CDR2 YFSETQ. The CDR3 covers 16 residues. Deletions cut 6 bases from V and 1 base from J, with 19 bases between. The CDR3 region has the DNA TGCGCCAGCAACAGAACCGCTCAAAACACCCAAGAGACCCAGTACTTC. It codes for CASNRTAQNTQETQYF.

J is TRBJ2-3 and V is TRBV20-1; 8 nucleotides match TRBD2. In germline, CDR1 is DFQATT, CDR2 SNEGSKA (reference sequence). Trimming took 7 bases from V and 2 from J; bases not matched to a gene: 11. The CDR3 sequence is 15 residues long. CDR3 DNA: TGCAGTGTACGATTAGCGGGATCATACACAGATACGCAGTATTTT. This codes for CSVRLAGSYTDTQYF.

This clonotype was observed a handful of times. The genes are TRBV12-3 or TRBV12-4 and TRBJ2-4, with TRBD2 identical over 8 bases. With the DNA end fitting TRBJ2-7 better, the J assignment may be wrong. The CDR3 is 15 amino acids. CDR3 bases: TGTGCCAGCAGTTTGGACGCGGGAGGATTCGACGAGCAGTACTTC. It specifies CASSLDAGGFDEQYF.

V gene TRBV20-1 combines with J gene TRBJ2-7, with 11 positions matching TRBD2. With V trimmed by 6 bases and J by 3 bases, 7 bases remained unmatched. The CDR3 covers 14 residues. The germline gives CDR1 DFQATT, CDR2 SNEGSKA (reference sequence). The CDR3 nucleotides are TGCAGTGCCGGCGGGACTAGCGGATACTACGAGCAGTACTTC. It yields the protein CSAGGTSGYYEQYF.

This clonotype was picked up a small number of times. The genes are TRBV7-9 and TRBJ2-1; 8 nucleotides line up with TRBD2. The germline CDR1 and CDR2 sequences are SEHNR and FQNEAQ (reference sequence). After removal of 6 bases from V and 8 bases from J, the junction contained 6 bases not matched to a gene. The CDR3 totals 13 residues. CDR3 sequence reads: CASRSKLADEQFF. The CDR3 DNA sequence: TGTGCCAGCAGGTCTAAACTAGCGGATGAGCAGTTCTTC.

This clonotype was seen a handful of times. The chain combines TRBV12-3 or TRBV12-4 with TRBJ1-1; D unresolved. This CDR3 comprises 12 residues. V was trimmed by 8 bases and J by 4 bases, leaving 11 bases between them. In nucleotides, the CDR3 is TGTGCCAGCGGCTTGGCGGCCACTGAAGCTTTCTTT. As protein: CASGLAATEAFF.